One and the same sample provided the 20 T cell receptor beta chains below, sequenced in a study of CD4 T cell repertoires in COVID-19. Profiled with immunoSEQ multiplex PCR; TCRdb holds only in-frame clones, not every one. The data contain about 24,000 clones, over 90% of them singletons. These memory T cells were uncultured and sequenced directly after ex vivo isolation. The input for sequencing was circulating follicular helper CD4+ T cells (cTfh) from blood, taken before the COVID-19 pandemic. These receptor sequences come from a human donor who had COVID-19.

The CDR3 nucleotides are TGTGCCACCAGCAGTGTGCCTAGCGGGAGCGTCAGCGGGGAGCTGTTTTTT. This gives the protein CATSSVPSGSVSGELFF. The V call is TRBV15, the J call TRBJ2-2, with 10 nucleotides matching TRBD2. Germline CDR1 reads LNHNV; CDR2 reads YYDKDF (reference sequence). The CDR3 length is 17 residues. Losses at the gene ends were 3 bases for V and 7 bases for J; bases not matched to a gene: 11.

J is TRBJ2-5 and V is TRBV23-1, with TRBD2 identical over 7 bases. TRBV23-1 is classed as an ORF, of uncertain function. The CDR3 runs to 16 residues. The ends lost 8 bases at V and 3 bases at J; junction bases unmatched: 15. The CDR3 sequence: CASPHPKKGGEETQYF. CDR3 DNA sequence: TGCGCCAGCCCCCATCCCAAAAAGGGAGGGGAAGAGACCCAGTACTTC.

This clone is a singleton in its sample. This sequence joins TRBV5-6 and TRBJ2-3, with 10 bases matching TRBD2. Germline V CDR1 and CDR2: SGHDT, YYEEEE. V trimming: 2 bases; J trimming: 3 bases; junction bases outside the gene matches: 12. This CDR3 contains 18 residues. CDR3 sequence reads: CASSLRAGGPTGTDTQYF. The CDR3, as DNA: TGTGCCAGCAGCTTACGAGCGGGAGGGCCGACGGGGACAGATACGCAGTATTTT.

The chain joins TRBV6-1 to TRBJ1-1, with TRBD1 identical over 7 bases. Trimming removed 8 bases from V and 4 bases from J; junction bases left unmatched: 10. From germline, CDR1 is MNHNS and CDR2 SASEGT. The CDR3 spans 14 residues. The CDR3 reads CASGGQGGRTEAFF. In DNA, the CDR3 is TGTGCCAGCGGGGGACAAGGGGGCCGCACTGAAGCTTTCTTT.

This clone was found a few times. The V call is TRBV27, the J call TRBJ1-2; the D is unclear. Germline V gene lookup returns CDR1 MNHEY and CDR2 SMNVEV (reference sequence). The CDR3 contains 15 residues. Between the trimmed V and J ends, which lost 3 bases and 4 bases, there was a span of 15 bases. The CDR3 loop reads CASSFVGSSIYGYTF. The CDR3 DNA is TGTGCCAGCAGTTTTGTGGGCAGCTCGATCTATGGCTACACCTTC.

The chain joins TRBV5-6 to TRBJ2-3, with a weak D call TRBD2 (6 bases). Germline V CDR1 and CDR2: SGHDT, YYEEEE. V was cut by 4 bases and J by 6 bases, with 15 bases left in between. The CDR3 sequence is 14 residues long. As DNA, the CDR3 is TGTGCCAGCAGCCTCCGGGACTGGGGGGATACGCAGTATTTT. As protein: CASSLRDWGDTQYF.

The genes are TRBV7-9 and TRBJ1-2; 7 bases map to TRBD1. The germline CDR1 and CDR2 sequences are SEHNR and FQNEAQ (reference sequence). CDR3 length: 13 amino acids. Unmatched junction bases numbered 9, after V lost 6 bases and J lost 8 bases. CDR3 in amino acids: CASRRGTAGGYTF. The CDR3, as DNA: TGTGCCAGCAGACGCGGGACAGCCGGAGGCTACACCTTC.

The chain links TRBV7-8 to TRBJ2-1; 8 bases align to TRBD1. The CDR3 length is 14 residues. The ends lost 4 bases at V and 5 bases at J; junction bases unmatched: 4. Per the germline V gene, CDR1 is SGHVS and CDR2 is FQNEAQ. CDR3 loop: CASSSRTGNNEQFF. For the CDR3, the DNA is TGTGCCAGCAGCTCTCGGACAGGGAACAATGAGCAGTTCTTC.

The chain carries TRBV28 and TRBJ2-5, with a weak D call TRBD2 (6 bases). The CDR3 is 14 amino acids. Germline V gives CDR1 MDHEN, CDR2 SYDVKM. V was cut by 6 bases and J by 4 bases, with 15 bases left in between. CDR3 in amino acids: CASSPWRGRETQYF. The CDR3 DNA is TGTGCCAGCAGCCCCTGGCGGGGAAGAGAGACCCAGTACTTC.

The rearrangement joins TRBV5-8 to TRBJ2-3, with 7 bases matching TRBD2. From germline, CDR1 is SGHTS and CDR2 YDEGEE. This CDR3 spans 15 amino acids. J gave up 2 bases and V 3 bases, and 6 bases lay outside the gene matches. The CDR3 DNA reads TGTGCCAGCAGCTCGTGGGGGGGGAACACAGATACGCAGTATTTT. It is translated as CASSSWGGNTDTQYF.

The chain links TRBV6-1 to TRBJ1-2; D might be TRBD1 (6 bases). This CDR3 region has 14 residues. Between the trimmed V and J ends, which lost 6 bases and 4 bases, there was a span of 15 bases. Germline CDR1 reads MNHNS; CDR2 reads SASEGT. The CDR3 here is CASRATTTGYGYTF. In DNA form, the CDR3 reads TGTGCCAGCAGGGCAACTACGACAGGCTATGGCTACACCTTC.

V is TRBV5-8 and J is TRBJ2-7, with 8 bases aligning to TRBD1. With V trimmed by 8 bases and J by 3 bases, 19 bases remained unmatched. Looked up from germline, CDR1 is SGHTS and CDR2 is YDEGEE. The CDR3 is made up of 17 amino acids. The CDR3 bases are TGTGCCAGTGCTGAACTAGGGCGGACAGGGTTGCGCTACGAGCAGTACTTC. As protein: CASAELGRTGLRYEQYF.

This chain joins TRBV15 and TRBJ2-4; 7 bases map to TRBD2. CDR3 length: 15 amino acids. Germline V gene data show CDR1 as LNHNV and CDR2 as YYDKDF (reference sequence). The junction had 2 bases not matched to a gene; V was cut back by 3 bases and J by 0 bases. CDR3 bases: TGTGCCACCAGCAGGGGGGGGATAGCCAAAAACATTCAGTACTTC. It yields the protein CATSRGGIAKNIQYF.

The CDR3 nucleotides are TGTGCCAGCAGTTTGGGGGTAGCGGGATCCTACGAGCAGTACTTC. As protein: CASSLGVAGSYEQYF. The chain joins TRBV27 to TRBJ2-7; 8 bases align to TRBD2. The V and J ends lost 3 bases and 1 base, in that order; junction bases with no gene match: 5. This CDR3 region has 15 residues. CDR1 MNHEY and CDR2 SMNVEV come from the germline V gene (reference sequence).

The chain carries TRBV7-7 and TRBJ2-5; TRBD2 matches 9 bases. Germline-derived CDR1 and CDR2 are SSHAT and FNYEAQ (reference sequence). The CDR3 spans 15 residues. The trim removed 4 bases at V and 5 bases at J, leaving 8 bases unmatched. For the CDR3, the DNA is TGTGCCAGCAGCTCTGTCTTAGCGGGGGCGGAGACCCAGTACTTC. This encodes CASSSVLAGAETQYF.

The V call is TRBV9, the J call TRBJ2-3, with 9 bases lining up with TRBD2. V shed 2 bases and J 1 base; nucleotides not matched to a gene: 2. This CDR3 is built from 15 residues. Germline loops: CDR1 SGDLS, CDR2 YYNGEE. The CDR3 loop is CASSVVAGGTDTQYF. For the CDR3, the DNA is TGTGCCAGCAGCGTGGTAGCGGGGGGCACAGATACGCAGTATTTT.

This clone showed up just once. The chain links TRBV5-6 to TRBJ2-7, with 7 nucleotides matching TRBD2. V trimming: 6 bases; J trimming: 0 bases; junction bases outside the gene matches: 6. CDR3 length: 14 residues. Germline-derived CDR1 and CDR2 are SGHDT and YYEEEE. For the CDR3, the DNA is TGTGCCAGCATTCGAGCGGGGATCTCCTACGAGCAGTACTTC. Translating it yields CASIRAGISYEQYF.

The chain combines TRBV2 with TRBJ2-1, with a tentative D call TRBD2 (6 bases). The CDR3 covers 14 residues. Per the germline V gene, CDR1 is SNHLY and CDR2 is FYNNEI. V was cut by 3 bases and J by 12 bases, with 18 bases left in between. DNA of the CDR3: TGTGCCAGCAGTGACAGCGGGTCTAAGTTTGTGCAGTTCTTC. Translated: CASSDSGSKFVQFF.

The CDR3 sequence is CAWNRGNRGAEAFF. The CDR3 DNA follows: TGTGCCTGGAACCGGGGGAACAGGGGAGCTGAAGCTTTCTTT. The chain links TRBV30 to TRBJ1-1; 7 bases align to TRBD1. V trimming: 4 bases; J trimming: 6 bases; junction bases outside the gene matches: 11. This CDR3 is built from 14 residues. In germline, CDR1 is GTSNPN, CDR2 SVGIG (reference sequence).

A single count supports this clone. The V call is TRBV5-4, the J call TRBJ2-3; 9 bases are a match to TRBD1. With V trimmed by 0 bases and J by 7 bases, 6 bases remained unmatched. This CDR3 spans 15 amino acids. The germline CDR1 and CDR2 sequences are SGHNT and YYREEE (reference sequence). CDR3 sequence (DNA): TGTGCCAGCAGCTTGGGACAGGGGGGGACGAATACGCAGTATTTT. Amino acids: CASSLGQGGTNTQYF.